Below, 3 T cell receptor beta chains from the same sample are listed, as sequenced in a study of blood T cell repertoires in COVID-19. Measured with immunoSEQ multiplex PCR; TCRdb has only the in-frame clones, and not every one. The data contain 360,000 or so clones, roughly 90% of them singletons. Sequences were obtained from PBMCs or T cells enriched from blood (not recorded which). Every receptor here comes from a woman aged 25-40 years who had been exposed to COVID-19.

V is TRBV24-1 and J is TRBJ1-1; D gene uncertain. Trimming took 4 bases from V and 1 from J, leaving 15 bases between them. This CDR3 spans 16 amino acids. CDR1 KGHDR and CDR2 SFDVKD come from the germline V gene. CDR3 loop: CATSDSSGIPNTEAFF. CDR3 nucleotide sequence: TGTGCCACCAGTGACTCCTCCGGGATCCCGAACACTGAAGCTTTCTTT.

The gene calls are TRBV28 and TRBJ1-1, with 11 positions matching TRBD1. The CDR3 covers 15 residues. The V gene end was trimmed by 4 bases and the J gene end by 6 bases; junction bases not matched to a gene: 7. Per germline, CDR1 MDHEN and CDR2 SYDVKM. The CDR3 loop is CASSSPGQGVAEAFF. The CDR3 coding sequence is TGTGCCAGCAGTTCGCCGGGACAGGGGGTCGCTGAAGCTTTCTTT.

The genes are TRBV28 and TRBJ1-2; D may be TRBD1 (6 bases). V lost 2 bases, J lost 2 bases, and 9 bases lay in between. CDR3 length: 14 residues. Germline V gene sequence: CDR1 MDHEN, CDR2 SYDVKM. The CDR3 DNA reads TGTGCCAGCAGTTTAAGGACAGTCAACTATGGCTACACCTTC. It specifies CASSLRTVNYGYTF.